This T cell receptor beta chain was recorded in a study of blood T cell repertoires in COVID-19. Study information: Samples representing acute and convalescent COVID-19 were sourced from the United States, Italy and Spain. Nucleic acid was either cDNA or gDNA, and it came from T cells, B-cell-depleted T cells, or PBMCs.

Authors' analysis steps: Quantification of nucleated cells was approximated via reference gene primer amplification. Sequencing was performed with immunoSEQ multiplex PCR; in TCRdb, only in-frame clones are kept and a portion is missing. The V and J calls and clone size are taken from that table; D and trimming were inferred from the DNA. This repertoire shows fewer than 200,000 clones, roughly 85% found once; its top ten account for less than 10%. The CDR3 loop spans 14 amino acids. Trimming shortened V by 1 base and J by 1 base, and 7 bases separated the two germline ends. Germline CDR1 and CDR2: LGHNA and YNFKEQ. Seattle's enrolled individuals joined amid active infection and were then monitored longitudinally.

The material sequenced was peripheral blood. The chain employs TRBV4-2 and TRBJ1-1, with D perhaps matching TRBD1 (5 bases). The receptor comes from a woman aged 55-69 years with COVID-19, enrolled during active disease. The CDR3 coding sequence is TGTGCCAGCAGCCAAGTCAGGGCGAACACTGAAGCTTTCTTT. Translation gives CASSQVRANTEAFF.